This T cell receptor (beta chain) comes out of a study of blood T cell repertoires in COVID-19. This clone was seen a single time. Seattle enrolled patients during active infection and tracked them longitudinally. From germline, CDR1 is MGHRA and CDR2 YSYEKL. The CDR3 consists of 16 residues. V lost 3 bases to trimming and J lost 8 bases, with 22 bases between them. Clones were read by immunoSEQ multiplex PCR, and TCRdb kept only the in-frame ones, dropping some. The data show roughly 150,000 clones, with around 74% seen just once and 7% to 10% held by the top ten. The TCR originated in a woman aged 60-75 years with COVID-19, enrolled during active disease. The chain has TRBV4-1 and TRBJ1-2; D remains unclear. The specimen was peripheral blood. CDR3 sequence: CASSHPTKNWSSGYTF. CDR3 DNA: TGCGCCAGCAGCCACCCCACAAAGAACTGGAGTTCGGGCTACACCTTC.